Shown below are 4 T cell receptor beta chains from a single sample sequenced in a study of blood T cells in healthy people across ages. Primers used in a second PCR of roughly 6 to 11 cycles were a sample-barcoded 5' primer and a J-beta primer mix. One entry per CDR3 protein, called by TCRdb with MiXCR from the 5' RACE reads. The sample lists 1.6 million or so distinct CDR3 sequences; approximately 32% were seen once. Sequencing input: blood. These receptors all stem from a woman in her twenties or thirties in good health.

About this clonotype: A single base separates this from a much larger clone, so it may be a read error. The chain combines TRBV9 with TRBJ2-1; D possibly uses TRBD1 or TRBD2 (6 bases each). The CDR3 contains 13 residues. The germline V gene encodes CDR1 SGDLS and CDR2 YYNGEE. The CDR3 region is CASSFGGLNGQFF. CDR3 bases: TGTGCCAGCAGTTTCGGGGGCTTGAATGGGCAGTTCTTC.

At least ten counts were recorded for this clonotype. This chain joins TRBV3-1 and TRBJ2-7, with D unresolved. The V gene's germline CDR1 is LGHDT and CDR2 YNNKEL (reference sequence). This CDR3 contains 13 residues. V was trimmed by 2 bases and J by 2 bases, leaving 7 bases between them. The CDR3 spells CASSQSWTYEQYF. The CDR3 DNA sequence: TGTGCCAGCAGCCAATCGTGGACCTACGAGCAGTACTTC.

The chain carries TRBV5-1 and TRBJ1-2, with D tentatively TRBD1 (6 bases). CDR3 length equals 15 residues. The V gene's germline CDR1 is SGHRS and CDR2 YFSETQ. V was clipped by 6 bases and J by 4 bases, with 19 bases between them. CDR3 loop: CASNPEGGGSYGYTF. In nucleotides, the CDR3 is TGCGCCAGCAACCCTGAGGGGGGAGGTTCCTATGGCTACACCTTC.

The rearrangement joins TRBV20-1 to TRBJ2-7; 9 nucleotides match TRBD1. CDR3 length: 14 residues. From germline, CDR1 is DFQATT and CDR2 SNEGSKA (reference sequence). Trimming cost V 6 bases and J 0 bases; bases outside gene matches: 6. Written as DNA, the CDR3 is TGCAGTGCCAAGCCGGGACAGGGCTCCTACGAGCAGTACTTC. Translation: CSAKPGQGSYEQYF.